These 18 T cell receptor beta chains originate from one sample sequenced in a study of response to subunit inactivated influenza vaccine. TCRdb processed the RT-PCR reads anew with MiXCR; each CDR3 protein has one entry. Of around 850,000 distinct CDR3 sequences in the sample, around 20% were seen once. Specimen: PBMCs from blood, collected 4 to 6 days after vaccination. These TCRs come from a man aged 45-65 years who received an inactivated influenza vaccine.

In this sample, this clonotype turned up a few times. CDR3 in DNA: TGTGCCATCAGTGGCGGGGACGAAGAGACCCAGTACTTC. Protein product: CAISGGDEETQYF. This sequence joins TRBV10-3 and TRBJ2-5, with a weak D call TRBD2 (6 bases). The V end lost 4 bases, the J end lost 3 bases, and 9 bases lay between the germline ends. Germline lookup yields CDR1 ENHRY and CDR2 SYGVKD. CDR3 length equals 13 residues.

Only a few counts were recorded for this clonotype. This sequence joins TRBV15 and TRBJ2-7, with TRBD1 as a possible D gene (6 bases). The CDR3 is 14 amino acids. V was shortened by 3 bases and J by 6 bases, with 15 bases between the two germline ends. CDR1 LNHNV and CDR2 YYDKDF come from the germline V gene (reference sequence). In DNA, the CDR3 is TGTGCCACCAGCAGTCATAGGGGGACACTCGAGCAGTACTTC. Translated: CATSSHRGTLEQYF.

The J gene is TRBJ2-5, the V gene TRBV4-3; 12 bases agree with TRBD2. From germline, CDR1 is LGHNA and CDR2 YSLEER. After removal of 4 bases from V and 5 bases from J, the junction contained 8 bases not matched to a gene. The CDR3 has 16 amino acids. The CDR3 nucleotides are TGCGCCAGCAGCCCTAGACTAGCGGGGGTTTATGAGACCCAGTACTTC. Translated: CASSPRLAGVYETQYF.

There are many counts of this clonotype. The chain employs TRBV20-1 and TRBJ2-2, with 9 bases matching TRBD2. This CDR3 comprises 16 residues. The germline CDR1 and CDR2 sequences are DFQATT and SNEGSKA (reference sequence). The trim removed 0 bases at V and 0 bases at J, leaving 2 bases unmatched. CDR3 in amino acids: CSARDPSGTNTGELFF. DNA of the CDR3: TGCAGTGCTAGAGATCCTAGCGGGACGAACACCGGGGAGCTGTTTTTT.

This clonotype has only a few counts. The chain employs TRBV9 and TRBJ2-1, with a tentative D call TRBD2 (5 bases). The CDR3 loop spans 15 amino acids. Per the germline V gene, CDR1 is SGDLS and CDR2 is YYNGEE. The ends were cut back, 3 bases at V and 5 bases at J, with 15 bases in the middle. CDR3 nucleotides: TGTGCCAGCAGCGCCGGACTGACCTTGCACAATGAGCAGTTCTTC. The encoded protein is CASSAGLTLHNEQFF.

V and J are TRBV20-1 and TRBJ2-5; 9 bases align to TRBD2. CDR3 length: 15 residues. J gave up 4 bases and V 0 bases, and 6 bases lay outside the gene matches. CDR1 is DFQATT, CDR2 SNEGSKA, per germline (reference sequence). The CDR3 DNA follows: TGCAGTGCTAGAGACTCCGCGGGGGGGTTAGAGACCCAGTACTTC. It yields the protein CSARDSAGGLETQYF.

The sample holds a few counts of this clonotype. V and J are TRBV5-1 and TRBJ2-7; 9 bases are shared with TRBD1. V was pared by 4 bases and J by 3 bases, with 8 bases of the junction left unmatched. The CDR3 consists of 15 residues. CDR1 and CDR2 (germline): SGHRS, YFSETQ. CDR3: CASSRGQGMVYEQYF. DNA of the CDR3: TGCGCCAGCAGCAGGGGACAGGGAATGGTCTACGAGCAGTACTTC.

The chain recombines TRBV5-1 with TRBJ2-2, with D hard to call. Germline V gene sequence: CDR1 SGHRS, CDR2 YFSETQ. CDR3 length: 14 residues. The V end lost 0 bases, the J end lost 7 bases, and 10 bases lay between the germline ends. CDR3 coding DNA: TGCGCCAGCAGCTTGGCTAGGGCTGGCGGGGAGCTGTTTTTT. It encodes CASSLARAGGELFF.

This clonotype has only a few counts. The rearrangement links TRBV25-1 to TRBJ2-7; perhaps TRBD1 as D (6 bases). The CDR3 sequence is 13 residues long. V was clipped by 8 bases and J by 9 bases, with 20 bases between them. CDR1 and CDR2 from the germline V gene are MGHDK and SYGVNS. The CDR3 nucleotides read TGTGCCAGCGGGGGCCAGTCTCGGGGTGGGCAGTACTTC. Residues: CASGGQSRGGQYF.

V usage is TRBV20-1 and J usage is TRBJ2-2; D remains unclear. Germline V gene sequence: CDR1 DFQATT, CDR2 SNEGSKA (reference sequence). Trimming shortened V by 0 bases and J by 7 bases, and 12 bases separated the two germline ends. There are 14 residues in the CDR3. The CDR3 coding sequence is TGCAGTGCTAGAGACCCCCAGCGTGTCGGGGAGCTGTTTTTT. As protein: CSARDPQRVGELFF.

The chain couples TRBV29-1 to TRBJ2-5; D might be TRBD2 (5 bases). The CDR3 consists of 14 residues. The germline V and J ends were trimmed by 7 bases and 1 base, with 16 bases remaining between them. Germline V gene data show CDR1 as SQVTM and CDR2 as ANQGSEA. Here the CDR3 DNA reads TGCAGCGCAAACCCGGGATCCCGCCAAGAGACCCAGTACTTC. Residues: CSANPGSRQETQYF.

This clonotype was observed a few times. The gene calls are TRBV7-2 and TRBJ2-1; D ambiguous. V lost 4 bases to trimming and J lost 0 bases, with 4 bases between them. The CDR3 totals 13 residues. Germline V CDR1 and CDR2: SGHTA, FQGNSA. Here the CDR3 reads CASSWSSYNEQFF. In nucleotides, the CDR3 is TGTGCCAGCAGCTGGAGCTCCTACAATGAGCAGTTCTTC.

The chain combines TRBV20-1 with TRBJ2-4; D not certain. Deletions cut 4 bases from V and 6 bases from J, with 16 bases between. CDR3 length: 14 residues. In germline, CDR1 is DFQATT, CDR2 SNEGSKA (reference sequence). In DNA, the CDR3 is TGCAGTGCTACCCCAGGTTCGCAGAGAAACATTCAGTACTTC. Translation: CSATPGSQRNIQYF.

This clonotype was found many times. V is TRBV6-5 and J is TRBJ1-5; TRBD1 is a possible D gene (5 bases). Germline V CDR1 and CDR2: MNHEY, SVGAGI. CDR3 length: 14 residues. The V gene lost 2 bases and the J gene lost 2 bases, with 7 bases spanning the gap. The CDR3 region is CASSYGGGNQPQHF. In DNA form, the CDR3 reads TGTGCCAGCAGTTACGGGGGAGGCAATCAGCCCCAGCATTTT.

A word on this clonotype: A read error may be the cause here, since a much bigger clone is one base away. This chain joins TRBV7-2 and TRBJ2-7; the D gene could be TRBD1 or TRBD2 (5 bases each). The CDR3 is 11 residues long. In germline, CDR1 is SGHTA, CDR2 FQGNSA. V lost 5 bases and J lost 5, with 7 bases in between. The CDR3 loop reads CASSRDHEQYF. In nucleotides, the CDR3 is TGTGCCAGCAGCCGGGACCACGAGCAGTACTTC.

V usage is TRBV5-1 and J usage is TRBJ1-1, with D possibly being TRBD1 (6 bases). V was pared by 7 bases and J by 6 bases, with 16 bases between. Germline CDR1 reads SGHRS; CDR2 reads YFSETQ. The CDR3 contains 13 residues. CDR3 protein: CASSQGNIAEAFF. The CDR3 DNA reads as TGCGCCAGCTCACAGGGAAACATCGCTGAAGCTTTCTTT.

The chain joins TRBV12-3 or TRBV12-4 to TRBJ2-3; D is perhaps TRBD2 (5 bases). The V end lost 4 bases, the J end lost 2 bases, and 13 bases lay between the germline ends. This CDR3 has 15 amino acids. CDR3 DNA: TGTGCCAGCAGTTCTCGAGCGGAGCTCACAGATACGCAGTATTTT. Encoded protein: CASSSRAELTDTQYF.

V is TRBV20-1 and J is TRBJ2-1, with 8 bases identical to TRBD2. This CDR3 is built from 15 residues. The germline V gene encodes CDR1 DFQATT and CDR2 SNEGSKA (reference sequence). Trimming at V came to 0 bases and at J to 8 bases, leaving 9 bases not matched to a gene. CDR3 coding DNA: TGCAGTGCTAGAGATGCCCGGGGGGGCCGCGATGAGCAGTTCTTC. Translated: CSARDARGGRDEQFF.